This TCR beta chain was retrieved from a study of T-cell reconstitution after alpha-beta-depleted transplantation in children (dated by TCRdb to about 2016). Regarding the study in general: The study quantitatively tracked T-cell immune reconstitution after TCRalphabeta/CD19-depleted allogeneic hematopoietic cell transplantation in children using TCR repertoire profiling.

This clonotype was counted many times. Its antigen has not been determined. Per-nucleotide qualities are absent, and no much larger clonotype sits a single base away. Libraries came from PCR. For sequencing, an Illumina HiSeq 2500 was employed. TCR library preparation used molecular barcoding, with unique molecular identifiers applied to normalize quantification of the TCRbeta repertoire. TCRdb itself trimmed the public reads at Q25 with fastp, ran MiXCR and retained productive beta chains. CDR3 protein duplicates are merged, each entry listing the most common genes and DNA. The sample profile shows a few hundred thousand distinct CDR3 sequences; approximately 10% of them were found once. Of the sample, 5% to 7% is held by the ten largest clones. Sequences were derived from PBMCs from the stem cell graft donor, sampled from the stem cell graft. The receptor's source is a human donor who donated a stem cell graft to a child with acute lymphoblastic leukemia.

This receptor has the CDR3 CASSYGQGFLHGYTF. The base sequence is TGCGCCAGCAGCTACGGACAGGGTTTCCTCCATGGCTACACCTTC. The rearranged segments are TRBV5-1 and TRBJ1-2; the junction holds 8 bases that match TRBD1. Taken from the germline V gene, the CDR1 and CDR2 loops are SGHRS and YFSETQ. The germline V end is reduced by 3 bases and the J end by 6 bases; junction bases left unmatched: 10. The CDR3 covers 15 residues, taking in both the cysteine and the phenylalanine. Kept here is only the CDR3 DNA, which spans 45 bases and is read in frame from base 1.